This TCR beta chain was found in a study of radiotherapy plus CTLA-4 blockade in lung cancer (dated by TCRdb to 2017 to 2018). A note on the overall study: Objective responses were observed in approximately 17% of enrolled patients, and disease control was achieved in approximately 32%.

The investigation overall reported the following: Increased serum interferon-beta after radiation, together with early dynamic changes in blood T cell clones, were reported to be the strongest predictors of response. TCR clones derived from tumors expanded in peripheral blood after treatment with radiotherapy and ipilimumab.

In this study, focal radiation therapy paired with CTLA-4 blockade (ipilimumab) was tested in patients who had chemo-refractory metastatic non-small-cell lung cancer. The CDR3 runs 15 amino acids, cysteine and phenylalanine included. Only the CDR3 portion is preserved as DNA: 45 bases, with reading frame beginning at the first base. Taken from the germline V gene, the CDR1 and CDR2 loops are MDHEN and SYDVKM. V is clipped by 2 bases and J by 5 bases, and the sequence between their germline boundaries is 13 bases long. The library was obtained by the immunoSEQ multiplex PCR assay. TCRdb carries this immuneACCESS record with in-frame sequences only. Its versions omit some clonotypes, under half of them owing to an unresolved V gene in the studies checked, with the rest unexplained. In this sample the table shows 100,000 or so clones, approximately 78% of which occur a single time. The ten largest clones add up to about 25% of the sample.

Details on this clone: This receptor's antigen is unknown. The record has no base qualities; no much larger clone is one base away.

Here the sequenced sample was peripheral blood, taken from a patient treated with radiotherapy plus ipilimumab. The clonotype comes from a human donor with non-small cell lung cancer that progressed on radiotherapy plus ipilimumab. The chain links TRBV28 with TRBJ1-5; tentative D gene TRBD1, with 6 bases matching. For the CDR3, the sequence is CASSLGGAAYQPQHF. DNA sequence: TGTGCCAGCAGTTTAGGGGGGGCAGCTTATCAGCCCCAGCATTTT. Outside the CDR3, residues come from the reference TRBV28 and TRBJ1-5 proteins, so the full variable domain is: DVKVTQSSRYLVKRTGEKVFLECVQDMDHENMFWYRQDPGLGLRLIYFSYDVKMKEKGDIPEGYSVSREKKERFSLILESASTNQTSMYLCASSLGGAAYQPQHFGDGTRLSIL.